Listed below are T cell receptor beta chains from one sample, sequenced in a study of T cell repertoires in cytomegalovirus infection. A single record per CDR3 protein comes from TCRdb applying MiXCR to the reads. The table lists about 770,000 distinct CDR3 sequences, just under 30% of them singletons. These receptors lack a known antigen. Material: cultured CD8+ T cells from PBMCs, obtained from culture after CMV antigen stimulation. The receptors were gathered from a human donor in good health (CMV status not recorded). Some clones in this sample may be carry-over from other donors' samples. Each CDR3 is given with its conserved first and last residue. The D gene is left open where the match is weak. Size is stated for part of the rows, as once, few or many counts, or as a class when the clone is expanded.

D	size	J	V	DNA	CDR3
-	-	TRBJ2-1	TRBV11-2	TGTGCCAGCAGCTTAAGGCAGGGAAGCAATGAGCAGTTCTTC	CASSLRQGSNEQFF
-	-	TRBJ1-2	TRBV6-8	TGTGCCAGCAGTTACTCCGGACCGTTGAACTATGGCTACACCTTC	CASSYSGPLNYGYTF
-	-	TRBJ2-2	TRBV5-1	TGCGCCAGCACTTTGGACGGGGAGCTGTTTTTT	CASTLDGELFF
-	-	TRBJ1-1	TRBV9	TGTGCCAGCAGCGTAGATCTGGGAAAGACTGAAGCTTTCTTT	CASSVDLGKTEAFF
-	-	TRBJ1-1	TRBV6-5	TGTGCCAGCAGTTATGGAACGCCCAGTGGAACTGAAGCTTTCTTT	CASSYGTPSGTEAFF
TRBD1	many	TRBJ2-1	TRBV7-2	TGTGCCAGCAGCCACGGAGGGGACAGGGACTACAATGAGCAGTTCTTC	CASSHGGDRDYNEQFF
-	few	TRBJ1-4	TRBV6-5	TGTGCCAGCAGCCCTGCGGGTGCTAATGAAAAACTGTTTTTT	CASSPAGANEKLFF
-	few	TRBJ2-7	TRBV6-1	TGTGCCAGCAGTGTCGGGGGTCCTACCTACGAGCAGTACTTC	CASSVGGPTYEQYF
-	few	TRBJ1-5	TRBV20-1	TGCAGTGCTAGAGTGTGGGGTTGGAGCAATCAGCCCCAGCATTTT	CSARVWGWSNQPQHF
TRBD2	few	TRBJ2-3	TRBV6-6	TGTGCCGCACCTCTCATCCGACTAGCGGGGGGGCCAACTCCCACAGATACGCAGTATTTT	CAAPLIRLAGGPTPTDTQYF
-	-	TRBJ2-1	TRBV5-5	TGTGCCAGCAGCTGGTGGCCTCCCTCCTACAATGAGCAGTTCTTC	CASSWWPPSYNEQFF
-	few	TRBJ1-5	TRBV9	TGTGCCAGCAGCGTAGAGGCCAGTAGCAATCAGCCCCAGCATTTT	CASSVEASSNQPQHF
TRBD2	once	TRBJ2-1	TRBV11-2	TGTGCCAGCAGCCGGGCGTCTTCGAGCGGGGGGGCTCATGAGCAGTTCTTC	CASSRASSSGGAHEQFF
TRBD1	many	TRBJ1-6	TRBV7-9	TGTGCCAGCAGCCCCAATGTTGGGACAGGAGCTAATTCACCCCTCCACTTT	CASSPNVGTGANSPLHF
TRBD1	-	TRBJ1-2	TRBV19	TGTGCCAGCCAGGGGGGGTCCTATGGCTACACCTTC	CASQGGSYGYTF
TRBD1	many	TRBJ2-3	TRBV7-2	TGTGCCAGCAGCTTAGCGGGGACAGGGAGGGATACGCAGTATTTT	CASSLAGTGRDTQYF
-	few	TRBJ1-4	TRBV12-3/TRBV12-4	TGTGCCAGCTTAGGCCAGGGACCTGAAAAACTGTTTTTT	CASLGQGPEKLFF
TRBD1	-	TRBJ1-2	TRBV6-1	TGTGCCAGCAGTGAAACGAGACAGGGGGTAGGGGGCTACACCTTC	CASSETRQGVGGYTF
TRBD1	-	TRBJ1-1	TRBV11-2	TGTGCCAGCAGACTTTGGAGACGCCGGGACAGTAACACTGAAGCTTTCTTT	CASRLWRRRDSNTEAFF
TRBD2	-	TRBJ2-1	TRBV3-1	TGTGCCAGCAGCTTCCGAGGAGCGGGGGGGCGTAATGAGCAGTTCTTC	CASSFRGAGGRNEQFF
-	-	TRBJ1-2	TRBV12-3/TRBV12-4	TGTGCCAGCAGTTTCGTACGGCCAGGGGAGGGCTATGGCTACACCTTC	CASSFVRPGEGYGYTF
TRBD1	few	TRBJ1-5	TRBV12-3/TRBV12-4	TGTGCCAGCAGTTGGGGACAGGGATATCAGCCCCAGCATTTT	CASSWGQGYQPQHF
-	-	TRBJ1-1	TRBV29-1	TGCAGCGTTGAATTGGCAGCTGAAGCTTTCTTT	CSVELAAEAFF
TRBD1	many	TRBJ1-2	TRBV7-6	TGTGCCAGCAGCTCGGGGACAGGTCCGGACTACACCTTC	CASSSGTGPDYTF
-	-	TRBJ2-1	TRBV15	TGTGCCACCAGCAGAGTCCCGGGCGATGAGCAGTTCTTC	CATSRVPGDEQFF
TRBD1	-	TRBJ1-1	TRBV4-1	TGCGCCAGCAGCCAGGGACAGGGAGAGAACACTGAAGCTTTCTTT	CASSQGQGENTEAFF
-	few	TRBJ1-1	TRBV6-2/TRBV6-3	TGTGCCAGCAGTCAGAGGACGGAGTATACTGAAGCTTTCTTT	CASSQRTEYTEAFF